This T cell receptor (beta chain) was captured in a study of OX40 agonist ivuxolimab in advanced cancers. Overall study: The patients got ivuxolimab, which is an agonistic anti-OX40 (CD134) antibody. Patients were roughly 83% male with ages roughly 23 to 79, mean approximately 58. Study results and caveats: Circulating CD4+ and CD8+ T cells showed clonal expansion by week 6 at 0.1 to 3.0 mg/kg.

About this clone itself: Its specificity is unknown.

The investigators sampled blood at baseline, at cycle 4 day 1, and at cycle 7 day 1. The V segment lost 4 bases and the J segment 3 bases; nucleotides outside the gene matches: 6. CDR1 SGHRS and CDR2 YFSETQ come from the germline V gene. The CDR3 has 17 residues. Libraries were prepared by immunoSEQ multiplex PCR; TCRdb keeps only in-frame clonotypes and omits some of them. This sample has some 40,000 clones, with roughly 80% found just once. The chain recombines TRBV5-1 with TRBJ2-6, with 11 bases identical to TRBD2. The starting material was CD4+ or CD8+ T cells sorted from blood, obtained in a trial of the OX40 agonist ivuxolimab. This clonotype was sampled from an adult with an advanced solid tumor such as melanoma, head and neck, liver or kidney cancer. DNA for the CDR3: TGCGCCAGCAGCCTTACTAGCGGGAGAGGTGGGGCCAACGTCCTGACTTTC. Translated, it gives CASSLTSGRGGANVLTF.